These 20 T cell receptor beta chains originate from one sample sequenced in a study of tumor-infiltrating lymphocytes in primary liver carcinoma. Starting from approximately 500 ng of total RNA, TCR beta cDNA was produced with a primer in the constant region. Three nested multiplex PCR rounds, a slightly modified ARM-PCR method, built the TCR beta libraries. TRBV1-TRBV30 forward primers and a C-beta reverse primer were used in the first two PCR rounds, which each ran for ten to eleven cycles. TCRdb passed the multiplex PCR reads through MiXCR, listing each CDR3 protein once. This repertoire shows approximately 330,000 distinct CDR3 sequences, less than 65% found once; its top ten account for 5.5% to 8%. Unsorted whole blood served as the source of blood RNA, and germline DNA was extracted as well. The specimen sequenced was peripheral blood. The receptors derive from a middle-aged man with primary liver carcinoma and hepatitis B virus infection.

This clonotype appeared once. This may be a read error: a much more frequent sequence differs by one nucleotide. The gene calls are TRBV6-5 and TRBJ1-2, with a tentative D call TRBD1 (6 bases). The CDR3 runs to 16 residues. Germline V gene lookup returns CDR1 MNHEY and CDR2 SVGAGI. This CDR3 is CASTRGTEASWYGYNF. The CDR3, as DNA: TGTGCCAGCACCAGGGGAACAGAAGCCTCTTGGTATGGCTACAACTTC.

This chain joins TRBV6-1 and TRBJ2-5; either TRBD1 or TRBD2 may fit D (5 bases each). Matching the DNA end better, TRBJ2-7 makes the J call doubtful. From germline, CDR1 is MNHNS and CDR2 SASEGT. This CDR3 spans 14 amino acids. DNA for the CDR3: TGTGCCAGCAGTGTAGCTTTCGAGGGGTACGAGCAGTACTTC. Translating gives CASSVAFEGYEQYF.

For this clonotype: The junction shows a germline mismatch at one end, possibly a read error. The V call is TRBV11-3, the J call TRBJ2-1; D is possibly TRBD2 (5 bases). The CDR3 has 17 amino acids. Looked up from germline, CDR1 is SGHNT and CDR2 is YENEEA. CDR3 sequence: CARSLGLTSASYNEQFF. The CDR3 coding sequence is TGTGCCAGGAGCTTGGGCCTTACTAGTGCCTCCTACAACGAGCAGTTCTTC.

This clonotype was counted only a few times. The chain recombines TRBV12-3 or TRBV12-4 with TRBJ1-1; weak D call: TRBD1 (6 bases). Trimming left V 6 bases short and J 5 bases short, with 22 bases between. The CDR3 loop spans 16 amino acids. For the CDR3, the DNA is TGTGCCAGCAGACCCCGGGGGCCACACCCCGGGACTGAAGCTTTCTTT. Its translation is CASRPRGPHPGTEAFF.

This clonotype was seen ten or more times. The chain combines TRBV6-6 with TRBJ2-7, with 7 positions matching TRBD2. CDR3 size: 16 residues. Trimming at V came to 7 bases and at J to 3 bases, leaving 15 bases not matched to a gene. Germline V gene lookup returns CDR1 MNHNY and CDR2 SVGAGI (reference sequence). The CDR3 bases are TGTGCCAGCAATCCTTATCCCGAAGCGGGATTCTACGAGCAGTACTTC. Amino acid sequence: CASNPYPEAGFYEQYF.

This chain links TRBV30 with TRBJ1-1; 9 bases align to TRBD1. Germline V lookup: CDR1 GTSNPN, CDR2 SVGIG (reference sequence). The length of the CDR3 is 13 residues. V gave up 5 bases and J gave up 6 bases; unmatched junction bases: 7. CDR3 region: CAWAQGAPAEAFF. As DNA, the CDR3 is TGTGCCTGGGCACAGGGGGCGCCCGCTGAAGCTTTCTTT.

This chain links TRBV13 with TRBJ2-7; TRBD2 aligns across 10 bases. V shed 4 bases, J shed 2 bases, and the junction held 14 bases outside the gene matches. The CDR3 has 18 residues. Germline V gives CDR1 PRHDT, CDR2 FYEKMQ (reference sequence). CDR3 sequence reads: CASSSGFTRLAGAYEQYF. The CDR3 nucleotides read TGTGCCAGCAGCTCTGGGTTTACCCGACTAGCGGGTGCCTACGAGCAGTACTTC. The full variable domain, completed using reference TRBV13 and TRBJ2-7, is AAGVIQSPRHLIKEKRETATLKCYPIPRHDTVYWYQQGPGQDPQFLISFYEKMQSDKGSIPDRFSAQQFSDYHSELNMSSLELGDSALYFCASSSGFTRLAGAYEQYFGPGTRLTVT.

A word on this clonotype: The junction departs from the called germline gene at one end, perhaps through a read error. The chain is built from TRBV28 and TRBJ1-3; D unclear. Germline values: CDR1 MDHEN, CDR2 SYDVKM. The CDR3 length is 14 residues. The CDR3 here is CASSFQISGYTIYF. CDR3 DNA sequence: TGTGCCAGCAGTTTTCAGATCTCTGGATACACCATATATTTT.

Concerning this clonotype: A much larger clone differs from this one at a single base, so this may be a read error. This likely comes from a read error, as the CDR3 has no conserved phenylalanine or tryptophan at its end. The chain employs TRBV6-6 and TRBJ2-7, with 7 nucleotides matching TRBD2. The CDR3 consists of 14 residues. Germline V CDR1 and CDR2: MNHNY, SVGAGI (reference sequence). V trimming: 2 bases; J trimming: 2 bases; junction bases outside the gene matches: 3. The CDR3 nucleotides are TGTGCCAGCAGTTACACTAGCGCCACCTACGAGCAGTACTCC. This translates into CASSYTSATYEQYS.

To note about this clonotype: Relative to the germline gene, one junction end is altered; a read error may explain this. V gene TRBV5-1 combines with J gene TRBJ1-1, with TRBD1 as a possible D gene (5 bases). Germline-derived CDR1 and CDR2 are SGHRS and YFSETQ. This CDR3 comprises 15 residues. Written as DNA, the CDR3 is TGCGCCAACAGCTTGGGACGGCTAATGAACACTGAAGCTTTCTTT. It codes for CANSLGRLMNTEAFF.

Details on this clonotype: This may arise from a read error, as a much more abundant clone is one base away. The rearrangement links TRBV12-3 or TRBV12-4 to TRBJ2-4; 8 bases match TRBD1. The J segment lost 4 bases and the V segment lost 3 bases, leaving 5 bases of the junction unmatched. CDR3 length: 15 residues. The CDR3 reads CASSFPGGAKNIQYF. For the CDR3, the DNA is TGTGCCAGCAGTTTCCCAGGGGGCGCGAAAAACATTCAGTACTTC.

This clonotype appeared many times. The DNA for the CDR3 is TGTGCCAGCAGTTTTGGGGTAGCAGATACGCAGTATTTT. Its translation is CASSFGVADTQYF. The chain is built from TRBV12-3 or TRBV12-4 and TRBJ2-3; D call uncertain. The CDR3 covers 13 residues. V was cut by 3 bases and J by 4 bases, with 8 bases left in between.

This clonotype was picked up many times. The rearrangement uses TRBV11-2 and TRBJ2-1, with TRBD2 matching 7 bases. Germline V gives CDR1 SGHAT, CDR2 FQNNGV. The V and J ends lost 1 base and 1 base, in that order; junction bases with no gene match: 1. CDR3 size: 15 residues. The chain's CDR3 is CASSLGGSSYNEQFF. The DNA of the CDR3 is TGTGCCAGCAGCTTAGGCGGGAGTTCCTACAATGAGCAGTTCTTC.

This clonotype showed up just a few times. In this CDR3 the conserved last residue, phenylalanine or tryptophan, is missing, so a read error is likely. The V and J genes are TRBV11-2 and TRBJ2-7; 7 bases agree with TRBD2. The CDR3 consists of 16 residues. V was pared by 1 base and J by 2 bases, with 8 bases of the junction left unmatched. Germline V lookup: CDR1 SGHAT, CDR2 FQNNGV. The CDR3 sequence: CASSLVVSGWPYEQYS. Here the CDR3 DNA reads TGTGCCAGCAGCTTAGTAGTTAGCGGGTGGCCCTACGAGCAGTACTCC.

Turning to this clonotype: One end of the junction is discordant with germline, which a read error may explain. The V and J genes are TRBV6-6 and TRBJ1-1; D perhaps matches TRBD1 (6 bases). This CDR3 has 16 residues. Germline values: CDR1 MNHNY, CDR2 SVGAGI (reference sequence). The DNA of the CDR3 is TGTGCCAGCAGACGGACCCTCGCGGGGGCGAACACCGAAGCTCTCTTT. Its translation is CASRRTLAGANTEALF.

Concerning this clonotype: The CDR3 end shows no conserved phenylalanine or tryptophan, and so a read error is likely. The genes are TRBV6-6 and TRBJ1-2; D gene unclear. V was clipped by 2 bases and J by 2 bases, with 15 bases between them. Germline values: CDR1 MNHNY, CDR2 SVGAGI (reference sequence). The CDR3 extends over 16 amino acids. As DNA, the CDR3 is TGTGCCAGCAGTTACGACGGGAAGGGCGACAACTATGGCTACACCATC. Protein product: CASSYDGKGDNYGYTI.

This chain links TRBV11-2 with TRBJ2-1; weak D call: TRBD2 (5 bases). The CDR3 runs 20 residues. Germline CDR1 and CDR2: SGHAT and FQNNGV. Trimming left V 0 bases short and J 0 bases short, with 21 bases between. CDR3 protein: CASSLDGGPITRVSYNEQFF. For the CDR3, the DNA is TGTGCCAGCAGCTTAGACGGCGGGCCGATAACACGAGTCTCCTACAATGAGCAGTTCTTC.

Points on this clonotype: Since a much larger clone is just one base distant, this may be a read error. This chain links TRBV6-5 with TRBJ2-3, with a tentative D call TRBD2 (5 bases). In germline, CDR1 is MNHEY, CDR2 SVGAGI. This CDR3 is 17 amino acids long. The CDR3 loop reads CTSSPFISRGSTDTQYF. For the CDR3, the DNA is TGTACCAGCAGCCCTTTCATTAGTAGAGGGAGCACAGATACGCAGTATTTT.

The chain recombines TRBV6-5 with TRBJ2-3, with D perhaps being TRBD1 or TRBD2 (6 bases each). V lost 5 bases, J lost 4 bases, and 10 bases lay in between. CDR1 and CDR2 (germline): MNHEY, SVGAGI. The CDR3 extends over 13 amino acids. The CDR3 sequence is CASSKEGADTQYF. The CDR3 nucleotides read TGTGCCAGCAGTAAGGAGGGGGCAGATACGCAGTATTTT.

This clonotype is a singleton in its sample. One end of the junction fails to match germline, which may point to a read error. The chain is built from TRBV11-2 and TRBJ1-1; a weak D match, TRBD1 (5 bases). Germline values: CDR1 SGHAT, CDR2 FQNNGV. The CDR3 extends over 14 amino acids. CDR3 nucleotides: TGTGCCAGCACCACAGCCGGGGGATGGACTGAAGCTTACTTT. It encodes CASTTAGGWTEAYF. The whole variable domain, remainder taken from reference TRBV11-2 and TRBJ1-1, is EAGVAQSPRYKIIEKRQSVAFWCNPISGHATLYWYQQILGQGPKLLIQFQNNGVVDDSQLPKDRFSAERLKGVDSTLKIQPAKLEDSAVYLCASTTAGGWTEAYFGQGTRLTVV.